The 25 T cell receptor beta chains below were found in one sample sequenced in a study of CD4 T cell repertoires in COVID-19. Sequencing was done directly on freshly isolated, uncultured memory T cells. Sequenced by immunoSEQ multiplex PCR; TCRdb stores in-frame clones only, minus some. The sample shows tens of thousands of clones, around nine tenths of them seen only once. The sample in question was central memory CD4+ T cells from blood, obtained before the COVID-19 pandemic. The receptor set was obtained from a human donor who had COVID-19.

The rearrangement joins TRBV5-1 to TRBJ1-3; 7 positions match TRBD1. Germline CDR1 is SGHRS and CDR2 is YFSETQ. V dropped 4 bases and J dropped 4; count of bases not matched to a gene: 5. The CDR3 covers 14 residues. CDR3 sequence: CASSPDREGNTIYF. Written as DNA, the CDR3 is TGCGCCAGCAGCCCCGACAGGGAAGGAAACACCATATATTTT.

The rearrangement uses TRBV27 and TRBJ1-4, with D hard to call. V was shortened by 4 bases and J by 10 bases, with 16 bases between the two germline ends. CDR1 MNHEY and CDR2 SMNVEV come from the germline V gene (reference sequence). The length of the CDR3 is 14 residues. The CDR3 loop is CASSSTAAVGKLFF. As DNA, the CDR3 is TGTGCCAGCAGTTCAACGGCCGCGGTGGGAAAACTGTTTTTT.

The chain employs TRBV6-1 and TRBJ1-1, with a weak D call TRBD1 (6 bases). The CDR3 contains 14 residues. CDR1 MNHNS and CDR2 SASEGT come from the germline V gene. The germline V and J ends were trimmed by 6 bases and 6 bases, with 17 bases remaining between them. CDR3 sequence (DNA): TGTGCCAGCAGGAGAAACTATGAGGGGGCTGAAGCTTTCTTT. It translates to CASRRNYEGAEAFF.

The chain joins TRBV27 to TRBJ2-7, with 13 bases matching TRBD2. V shed 6 bases, J shed 2 bases, and the junction held 1 base outside the gene matches. Germline V gene lookup returns CDR1 MNHEY and CDR2 SMNVEV (reference sequence). The CDR3 covers 14 residues. The CDR3 region is CASRLAGGTYEQYF. CDR3 DNA: TGTGCCAGCAGACTAGCGGGAGGGACCTACGAGCAGTACTTC.

This rearrangement joins TRBV6-5 to TRBJ2-3; 8 bases fit TRBD2. Per the germline V gene, CDR1 is MNHEY and CDR2 is SVGAGI. The junction had 9 bases not matched to a gene; V was cut back by 10 bases and J by 6 bases. The CDR3 has 13 residues. In DNA, the CDR3 is TGTGCCACGGGGGAGCGGGGGACGGATACGCAGTATTTT. As protein: CATGERGTDTQYF.

The gene calls are TRBV5-4 and TRBJ2-3, with TRBD2 matching 8 bases. CDR1 SGHNT and CDR2 YYREEE come from the germline V gene (reference sequence). The CDR3 covers 15 residues. J was trimmed by 4 bases and V by 4 bases; bases with no gene match: 8. DNA for the CDR3: TGTGCCAGCAGCGATCGAGCGGGAGTAGCAGATACGCAGTATTTT. Translating it yields CASSDRAGVADTQYF. Variable domain in full (rest from reference TRBV5-4 and TRBJ2-3): ETGVTQSPTHLIKTRGQQVTLRCSSQSGHNTVSWYQQALGQGPQFIFQYYREEENGRGNFPPRFSGLQFPNYSSELNVNALELDDSALYLCASSDRAGVADTQYFGPGTRLTVL.

There are a few counts of this clone. The chain uses TRBV6-5 and TRBJ1-4, with D perhaps TRBD1 (6 bases). This CDR3 spans 15 amino acids. V shed 6 bases and J shed 7 bases, with 18 bases lying between them. Germline V gene sequence: CDR1 MNHEY, CDR2 SVGAGI. CDR3 region: CASRGAGGPSEKLFF. As DNA, the CDR3 is TGTGCCAGCAGGGGGGCGGGGGGCCCCTCTGAAAAACTGTTTTTT.

The chain carries TRBV25-1 and TRBJ1-2; D gene uncertain. Germline loops: CDR1 MGHDK, CDR2 SYGVNS. CDR3 length: 17 residues. V gave up 1 base and J gave up 1 base, with 16 bases separating them. The CDR3 nucleotides are TGTGCCAGCAGTGAATTCGGGAGTCCTTCGTATAACTATGGCTACACCTTC. It is translated as CASSEFGSPSYNYGYTF.

The chain is built from TRBV19 and TRBJ2-2; D gene uncertain. The V gene's germline CDR1 is LNHDA and CDR2 SQIVND (reference sequence). V was trimmed by 7 bases and J by 4 bases, leaving 4 bases between them. The length of the CDR3 is 11 residues. Here the CDR3 reads CASISTGELFF. CDR3 nucleotide sequence: TGTGCCAGTATCAGCACCGGGGAGCTGTTTTTT.

This rearrangement joins TRBV10-3 to TRBJ2-7; 9 bases line up with TRBD2. V trimming: 2 bases; J trimming: 3 bases; junction bases outside the gene matches: 5. CDR1 is ENHRY and CDR2 is SYGVKD in the germline V gene. The CDR3 is made up of 15 amino acids. Here the CDR3 reads CAISENSGSGYEQYF. The DNA for the CDR3 is TGTGCCATCAGTGAGAATAGCGGGAGTGGCTACGAGCAGTACTTC.

This chain uses TRBV10-2 with TRBJ1-3, with 7 bases aligning to TRBD1. The V segment lost 6 bases and the J segment 2 bases; nucleotides outside the gene matches: 4. The CDR3 consists of 14 residues. Germline values: CDR1 WSHSY, CDR2 SAAADI. In nucleotides, the CDR3 is TGCGCCAGCAGCGATGGGACAGCTGGAAACACCATATATTTT. Translating it yields CASSDGTAGNTIYF.

The chain employs TRBV29-1 and TRBJ1-4; 7 bases are shared with TRBD1. The length of the CDR3 is 13 residues. The germline V gene has CDR1 SQVTM and CDR2 ANQGSEA. Unmatched junction bases numbered 0, after V lost 4 bases and J lost 1 base. The CDR3 sequence is CSVGQGTNEKLFF. The CDR3 DNA follows: TGCAGCGTTGGACAGGGAACTAATGAAAAACTGTTTTTT.

V and J are TRBV7-8 and TRBJ1-1; no clear D. V lost 5 bases to trimming and J lost 8 bases, with 9 bases between them. The CDR3 loop spans 11 amino acids. Germline V gene lookup returns CDR1 SGHVS and CDR2 FQNEAQ. This chain's CDR3 is CASSTQVEAFF. For the CDR3, the DNA is TGTGCCAGCAGCACTCAGGTAGAAGCTTTCTTT.

The gene calls are TRBV9 and TRBJ2-3; 9 nucleotides match TRBD2. The V gene's germline CDR1 is SGDLS and CDR2 YYNGEE. V shed 1 base and J 2 bases; nucleotides not matched to a gene: 2. This CDR3 is built from 15 residues. The chain's CDR3 is CASSVLAGFTDTQYF. The CDR3 DNA follows: TGTGCCAGCAGCGTACTAGCGGGGTTCACAGATACGCAGTATTTT.

The CDR3 here is CASSQGVPETQYF. CDR3 DNA: TGTGCCAGCAGTCAAGGGGTTCCGGAGACCCAGTACTTC. V is TRBV6-6 and J is TRBJ2-5, with a possible D match to TRBD1 (5 bases). V lost 5 bases to trimming and J lost 5 bases, with 12 bases between them. CDR3 length: 13 amino acids. Germline V CDR1 and CDR2: MNHNY, SVGAGI (reference sequence).

J is TRBJ2-7 and V is TRBV7-2; D is undetermined. Deletions cut 5 bases from V and 2 bases from J, with 13 bases between. The CDR3 sequence is 14 residues long. Per the germline V gene, CDR1 is SGHTA and CDR2 is FQGNSA. This CDR3 is CASSPGLTPYEQYF. As DNA, the CDR3 is TGTGCCAGCAGCCCAGGATTAACTCCCTACGAGCAGTACTTC.

The genes are TRBV6-1 and TRBJ1-1, with a weak D call TRBD1 (6 bases). The ends were cut back, 9 bases at V and 1 base at J, with 9 bases in the middle. This CDR3 is 12 amino acids long. The germline V gene has CDR1 MNHNS and CDR2 SASEGT. DNA of the CDR3: TGTGCCAGTGGGGGCAGGAACACTGAAGCTTTCTTT. Residues: CASGGRNTEAFF.

V usage is TRBV5-6 and J usage is TRBJ1-1; unclear D gene. The CDR3 contains 14 residues. The germline gives CDR1 SGHDT, CDR2 YYEEEE. V lost 1 base, J lost 4 bases, and 11 bases lay in between. CDR3 sequence reads: CASSLRAASTEAFF. In DNA, the CDR3 is TGTGCCAGCAGCTTGCGAGCGGCTTCCACTGAAGCTTTCTTT.

The chain recombines TRBV6-1 with TRBJ2-6; TRBD1 aligns across 8 bases. This CDR3 region has 20 residues. V gave up 1 base and J gave up 0 bases; unmatched junction bases: 11. Germline CDR1 and CDR2: MNHNS and SASEGT. CDR3 DNA sequence: TGTGCCAGCAGTGAAGATGAACGGGACAGGTTTGTCTCTGGGGCCAACGTCCTGACTTTC. It codes for CASSEDERDRFVSGANVLTF.

The J gene is TRBJ2-1, the V gene TRBV7-2; 9 bases map to TRBD2. In germline, CDR1 is SGHTA, CDR2 FQGNSA. This CDR3 is 14 amino acids long. With 5 bases clipped from V and 9 bases from J, the junction kept 8 bases outside the gene matches. DNA of the CDR3: TGTGCCAGCAGCCCTAGCGGGACTAGGATTGAGCAGTTCTTC. Translating gives CASSPSGTRIEQFF.

V and J are TRBV19 and TRBJ1-3; D is unresolved. V dropped 5 bases and J dropped 4 bases, with 6 bases sitting between them. Germline-derived CDR1 and CDR2 are LNHDA and SQIVND (reference sequence). The CDR3 is made up of 12 amino acids. The CDR3 bases are TGTGCCAGTAGTCCTCAGGGAAACACCATATATTTT. Its protein product is CASSPQGNTIYF.

This chain links TRBV5-4 with TRBJ2-6; perhaps TRBD2 as D (6 bases). V lost 0 bases and J 6 bases, leaving 10 bases between the germline ends. CDR1 is SGHNT and CDR2 is YYREEE in the germline V gene (reference sequence). This CDR3 has 15 residues. CDR3 bases: TGTGCCAGCAGCTTGGGTGGAGGGATGGCCAACGTCCTGACTTTC. Its protein product is CASSLGGGMANVLTF. Filled out from reference TRBV5-4 and TRBJ2-6, the complete variable domain reads ETGVTQSPTHLIKTRGQQVTLRCSSQSGHNTVSWYQQALGQGPQFIFQYYREEENGRGNFPPRFSGLQFPNYSSELNVNALELDDSALYLCASSLGGGMANVLTFGAGSRLTVL.

This clone was seen a handful of times. This sequence joins TRBV6-1 and TRBJ2-7, with 9 bases fitting TRBD2. The CDR3 is 14 amino acids. Germline V CDR1 and CDR2: MNHNS, SASEGT. After removal of 7 bases from V and 4 bases from J, the junction contained 8 bases not matched to a gene. CDR3 DNA sequence: TGTGCCAGCACCCTTAGCGGGAGTGGTTACGAGCAGTACTTC. Its translation is CASTLSGSGYEQYF.

V usage is TRBV25-1 and J usage is TRBJ1-4; D gene ambiguous. In germline, CDR1 is MGHDK, CDR2 SYGVNS. The CDR3 extends over 9 amino acids. V lost 8 bases to trimming and J lost 10 bases, with 5 bases between them. The CDR3 bases are TGTGCCAGCCACTCAAAACTGTTTTTT. Amino acid sequence: CASHSKLFF.

The CDR3 sequence: CASTFQTGDGYTF. The CDR3 bases are TGCGCCAGCACCTTCCAAACAGGGGACGGCTACACCTTC. V gene TRBV5-1 combines with J gene TRBJ1-2, with TRBD1 identical over 7 bases. CDR1 SGHRS and CDR2 YFSETQ come from the germline V gene. This CDR3 is 13 amino acids long. Trimming took 6 bases from V and 8 from J; bases not matched to a gene: 10.